The clone carrying this T cell receptor (beta chain) was counted a few times. Its antigen is as yet unknown. V gave up 1 base and J gave up 0 bases, with 13 bases separating them. Germline CDR1 reads MGHRA; CDR2 reads YSYEKL. The CDR3 extends over 17 amino acids. Libraries were made from TCR beta cDNA, and they carried unique molecular identifiers. Each CDR3 protein gets one entry after TCRdb re-called the PCR reads with MiXCR. The sample gives under 900,000 distinct CDR3 sequences, 53% of which show up once; about 4.8% is in the top ten. This sample is drawn from a study of post-analysis software for immune sequencing data. Regarding the study as a whole: The study found TRBV5-6, TRBV5-1 and TRBV20-1 among 5 or 6 TRBV segments more frequent in patients than controls.

The specimen was blood. The sequence came from a girl aged 5-17 years with multiple sclerosis. The rearrangement joins TRBV4-1 to TRBJ2-1; D is perhaps TRBD2 (6 bases). CDR3 protein: CASSQGGGMSSYNEQFF. The DNA for the CDR3 is TGCGCCAGCAGCCAAGGTGGGGGGATGAGCTCCTACAATGAGCAGTTCTTC.